This T cell receptor (beta chain) originates from a study of human T cells and chemical hapten exposure. MiXCR was run by TCRdb on the RACE reads, yielding one entry per CDR3 protein. The sample lists about 270,000 distinct CDR3 sequences, around 7% occurring once. Time point specified: pre-sensitization, week 0. Specified treatment: therapeutic diphenylcyclopropenone sensitization with weekly scalp DPC. Deletions cut 5 bases from V and 1 base from J, with 8 bases between. The CDR3 is 13 amino acids. Specimen: whole blood, collected in connection with sensitization to the hapten diphenylcyclopropenone (DPC). The chain carries TRBV12-3 or TRBV12-4 and TRBJ1-1; tentatively, D is TRBD1 (5 bases). The receptor was isolated from a man younger than 35 with alopecia areata. Some clones in this sample may be carry-over from other donors' samples. The CDR3 nucleotides are TGTGCCAGCAGTGCGACAGAGAACACTGAAGCTTTCTTT. Protein: CASSATENTEAFF.